The clone carrying this TCR beta chain came up a few times. The CDR3 covers 12 residues. Germline V gene lookup returns CDR1 MNHEY and CDR2 SVGEGT. Trimming left V 4 bases short and J 6 bases short, with 10 bases between. TCRdb reanalysed the 5' RACE reads using MiXCR and keeps one entry per CDR3 protein. Counted here are 550,000 to 650,000 distinct CDR3 sequences, 15% to 20% occurring once; the ten biggest clones make up about 8.1%. This sample was taken from a study of T-cell memory formation after mild COVID-19. This chain uses TRBV6-2 or TRBV6-3 with TRBJ2-7, with D perhaps matching TRBD1 (6 bases). The clonotype comes from an adult woman who had mild COVID-19 (a few samples of this study predate the infection). Cell type and time point are not known. Sequencing used PBMCs or a T cell subset sorted from them (not recorded which). The CDR3: CASSSTGLEQYF. CDR3 coding DNA: TGTGCCAGCAGTTCGACAGGTCTCGAGCAGTACTTC.